A selection of T cell receptor beta chains follows, all from one sample in a study of shared clonotypes between healthy human individuals. Repertoires were generated with immunoSEQ multiplex PCR, while TCRdb's copy carries only in-frame clones and drops some. This table has some 510,000 clones, 79% appearing once. Sample: PBMCs. All receptors derive from a middle-aged woman in good health. Some clones in this sample may be carry-over from other donors' samples. Both conserved end residues are part of each CDR3. A D gene is named only where the DNA matches it firmly. Not every row has a clone size; where given, it reads once, few, many or a size class.

V: TRBV11-2
size: NA
J: TRBJ2-7
D: NA
DNA: TGTGCCAGCAGCTTTGGTATTGACGGTCTCTACGAGCAGTACTTC
CDR3: CASSFGIDGLYEQYF

V: TRBV7-9
size: NA
J: TRBJ2-1
D: TRBD2
DNA: TGTGCCAGCAGCCCTGGGGGGAGGGGTTACAATGAGCAGTTCTTC
CDR3: CASSPGGRGYNEQFF

V: TRBV19
size: NA
J: TRBJ2-1
D: TRBD1
DNA: TGTGCCAGTAGTTCCAGGACAGGGGGCGCTGAGCAGTTCTTC
CDR3: CASSSRTGGAEQFF

V: TRBV27
size: few
J: TRBJ1-3
D: NA
DNA: TGTGCCAGCAGTCCCCTGGGAGGGGGGGTCTCTGGAAACACCATATATTTT
CDR3: CASSPLGGGVSGNTIYF

V: TRBV6-5
size: NA
J: TRBJ2-1
D: TRBD2
DNA: TGTGCCAGCAGTCCCAACACTAGCGGTCTCAGGTTCTTC
CDR3: CASSPNTSGLRFF

V: TRBV7-2
size: NA
J: TRBJ2-2
D: NA
DNA: TGTGCCAGCAGCTACCGGACGGGGACCGGGGAGCTGTTTTTT
CDR3: CASSYRTGTGELFF

V: TRBV7-2
size: NA
J: TRBJ2-7
D: NA
DNA: TGTGCCAGCAGCTCCCGTGAAGGGGAAGTGTACGAGCAGTACTTC
CDR3: CASSSREGEVYEQYF

V: TRBV10-2
size: NA
J: TRBJ2-1
D: TRBD2
DNA: TGCGCCAGCAGCACTAGCGGAAACTACAATGAGCAGTTCTTC
CDR3: CASSTSGNYNEQFF

V: TRBV10-2
size: NA
J: TRBJ2-7
D: TRBD2
DNA: TGCGCCAGCAGCCTAGCGGGGGTGTCCTACGAGCAGTACTTC
CDR3: CASSLAGVSYEQYF

V: TRBV10-3
size: many
J: TRBJ2-7
D: TRBD2
DNA: TGTGCCATCAGTGAGTCGACCCCTTGGACTAGCGGATCCTACGAGCAGTACTTC
CDR3: CAISESTPWTSGSYEQYF

V: TRBV7-3
size: NA
J: TRBJ2-1
D: TRBD2
DNA: TGTGCCAGCAGCTTGTCTAGCGGGAACGTGGGAGGGCAGTTCTTC
CDR3: CASSLSSGNVGGQFF

V: TRBV7-6
size: NA
J: TRBJ2-7
D: NA
DNA: TGTGCCAGCAGCTTAGTTGACGGGACCTACGAGCAGTACTTC
CDR3: CASSLVDGTYEQYF

V: TRBV2
size: NA
J: TRBJ1-4
D: TRBD1
DNA: TGTGCCACCACCGGGACAGGGGGTGAAAAACTGTTTTTT
CDR3: CATTGTGGEKLFF

V: TRBV5-1
size: NA
J: TRBJ2-4
D: TRBD1
DNA: TGCGCCAGCAGCTTTATGGGACAGGGCCTAGACATTCAGTACTTC
CDR3: CASSFMGQGLDIQYF

V: TRBV30
size: many
J: TRBJ1-2
D: TRBD1
DNA: TGTGCCTGGCAAGAGGACAGGGACGGTACCTATGGCTACACCTTC
CDR3: CAWQEDRDGTYGYTF

V: TRBV28
size: NA
J: TRBJ2-7
D: NA
DNA: TGTGCCAGCAGTTTTGGGCGGTGGGGCGCTGACTACGAGCAGTACTTC
CDR3: CASSFGRWGADYEQYF

V: TRBV6-1
size: NA
J: TRBJ1-1
D: NA
DNA: TGTGCCAGCAGTGAAACCCGGGGAACTGAAGCTTTCTTT
CDR3: CASSETRGTEAFF

V: TRBV4-1
size: once
J: TRBJ1-5
D: NA
DNA: TGCGCCAGCAGCCCCTCGCCAGGGCGGGATCAGCCCCAGCATTTT
CDR3: CASSPSPGRDQPQHF

V: TRBV30
size: NA
J: TRBJ1-6
D: NA
DNA: TGTGCCTGGACGGGCAGGGGAGGCGATAATTCACCCCTCCACTTT
CDR3: CAWTGRGGDNSPLHF

V: TRBV28
size: NA
J: TRBJ2-1
D: TRBD2
DNA: TGTGCCAGCAGTGGAATGGGCGGGAGGGCCTACAATGAGCAGTTCTTC
CDR3: CASSGMGGRAYNEQFF

V: TRBV2
size: once
J: TRBJ2-3
D: NA
DNA: TGTGCCAGCGGCATCCTCTCACGCGATACGCAGTATTTT
CDR3: CASGILSRDTQYF

V: TRBV7-9
size: NA
J: TRBJ2-1
D: TRBD1
DNA: TGTGCCAGCAGCCTCGACAGGGTCCACAATGAGCAGTTCTTC
CDR3: CASSLDRVHNEQFF

V: TRBV7-2
size: many
J: TRBJ2-5
D: NA
DNA: TGTGCCAGCAGCTTAAACGAAGAGACCCAGTACTTC
CDR3: CASSLNEETQYF

V: TRBV6-1
size: NA
J: TRBJ1-1
D: NA
DNA: TGTGCCAGCATTCTGGGGAGGGCTTTCTTT
CDR3: CASILGRAFF

V: TRBV7-9
size: NA
J: TRBJ1-5
D: NA
DNA: TGTGCCAGCAGCTTCGCCGAAGGGGGGGGTCCCCAGCATTTT
CDR3: CASSFAEGGGPQHF

V: TRBV6-1
size: NA
J: TRBJ1-2
D: TRBD1
DNA: TGTGCCAGCAGTCCGGACAGGGGCGTCGGTGGCTACACCTTC
CDR3: CASSPDRGVGGYTF

V: TRBV7-6
size: NA
J: TRBJ2-7
D: NA
DNA: TGTGCCAGCAGCCCGCGACCCAGGAGCTCCTACGAGCAGTACTTC
CDR3: CASSPRPRSSYEQYF

V: TRBV4-2
size: NA
J: TRBJ2-1
D: TRBD2
DNA: TGTGCCAGCAGCCAAGAGCCGGGAGGGGACTACAATGAGCAGTTCTTC
CDR3: CASSQEPGGDYNEQFF

V: TRBV5-1
size: NA
J: TRBJ2-3
D: TRBD2
DNA: TGCGCCAGCAGCGTGGGACTAGCGGGAAGCACAGATACGCAGTATTTT
CDR3: CASSVGLAGSTDTQYF

V: TRBV11-2
size: NA
J: TRBJ2-1
D: TRBD2
DNA: TGTGCCAGCAGCTCAGCGGGAGGGCCCTACAATGAGCAGTTCTTC
CDR3: CASSSAGGPYNEQFF

V: TRBV10-3
size: NA
J: TRBJ2-3
D: NA
DNA: TGTGCCATCAGTGAGTCGGCTAGTGGCACAGATACGCAGTATTTT
CDR3: CAISESASGTDTQYF

V: TRBV2
size: NA
J: TRBJ1-5
D: NA
DNA: TGTGCCAGCACCGAGGGGAGGGCCGGGAATAGCAATCAGCCCCAGCATTTT
CDR3: CASTEGRAGNSNQPQHF

V: TRBV20-1
size: NA
J: TRBJ2-7
D: NA
DNA: TGCAGTGCTACGGGGTACGAGCAGTACTTC
CDR3: CSATGYEQYF

V: TRBV7-9
size: NA
J: TRBJ1-5
D: TRBD1
DNA: TGTGCCAGCAGCTCGGACAGGAGTTTTGTTCAGCCCCAGCATTTT
CDR3: CASSSDRSFVQPQHF

V: TRBV5-1
size: NA
J: TRBJ2-5
D: NA
DNA: TGCGCCAGCAGCTTGGATGGCGGAGCACAAGAGACCCAGTACTTC
CDR3: CASSLDGGAQETQYF

V: TRBV5-1
size: NA
J: TRBJ1-4
D: NA
DNA: TGCGCCAGCAGCTTGGAAAGGGGGGACGAAAAACTGTTTTTT
CDR3: CASSLERGDEKLFF

V: TRBV10-2
size: NA
J: TRBJ2-1
D: NA
DNA: TGCGCCAGCAGTGAAGGTGGAATGAAGTCCTACAATGAGCAGTTCTTC
CDR3: CASSEGGMKSYNEQFF

V: TRBV19
size: NA
J: TRBJ1-1
D: NA
DNA: TGTGCCAGTAGTATTGGGTTGGGAGCGAACACTGAAGCTTTCTTT
CDR3: CASSIGLGANTEAFF

V: TRBV5-1
size: NA
J: TRBJ1-1
D: NA
DNA: TGCGCCAGCAGCTTGGAGCCAGTCAAGAACACTGAAGCTTTCTTT
CDR3: CASSLEPVKNTEAFF

V: TRBV15
size: once
J: TRBJ2-7
D: NA
DNA: TGTGCCACCAGCAGAGATCAGGCTAGCTACGAGCAGTACTTC
CDR3: CATSRDQASYEQYF

V: TRBV15
size: NA
J: TRBJ2-1
D: NA
DNA: TGTGCCACCAGCAGAGATCTTCCCGGGACTCCCGGGGACAATGAGCAGTTCTTC
CDR3: CATSRDLPGTPGDNEQFF

V: TRBV28
size: NA
J: TRBJ1-5
D: TRBD1
DNA: TGTGCCAGCAGTCCTTGGGACAGGGGCAATCAGCCCCAGCATTTT
CDR3: CASSPWDRGNQPQHF

V: TRBV4-1
size: once
J: TRBJ2-7
D: TRBD2
DNA: TGCGCCAGCAGCCAAGTCGCTAGCGGGAGCTACGAGCAGTACTTC
CDR3: CASSQVASGSYEQYF

V: TRBV7-2
size: once
J: TRBJ2-4
D: TRBD2
DNA: TGTGCCAGCAGCTTTACGCGGGAGGGCCGAAACATTCAGTACTTC
CDR3: CASSFTREGRNIQYF

V: TRBV6-1
size: NA
J: TRBJ2-1
D: NA
DNA: TGTGCCAGCACAAGGCAGAGCTCCTACAATGAGCAGTTCTTC
CDR3: CASTRQSSYNEQFF

V: TRBV19
size: NA
J: TRBJ2-2
D: TRBD1
DNA: TGTGTCGCGCGACAGGGCAGCACCGGGGAGCTGTTTTTT
CDR3: CVARQGSTGELFF

V: TRBV5-1
size: NA
J: TRBJ1-3
D: TRBD1
DNA: TGCGCCAGCAGCCCCAGGGGGTCTGGAAACACCATATATTTT
CDR3: CASSPRGSGNTIYF

V: TRBV7-8
size: once
J: TRBJ1-1
D: NA
DNA: TGTGCCAGCAGGCTAGAGCGGGGGCTGAAAGGTGCTTTCTTT
CDR3: CASRLERGLKGAFF

V: TRBV18
size: NA
J: TRBJ2-1
D: NA
DNA: TGTGCCAGCTCACCGGAGAGCTCCTACAATGAGCAGTTCTTC
CDR3: CASSPESSYNEQFF

V: TRBV25-1
size: NA
J: TRBJ1-2
D: NA
DNA: TGTGCCAGCAGTGAATCAGGGAAGTTGATCTATGGCTACACCTTC
CDR3: CASSESGKLIYGYTF

V: TRBV7-2
size: NA
J: TRBJ2-1
D: NA
DNA: TGTGCCAGCAGCTCAGAGGGGGGATACAATGAGCAGTTCTTC
CDR3: CASSSEGGYNEQFF

V: TRBV6-5
size: NA
J: TRBJ2-5
D: NA
DNA: TGTGCCAGCAGTTACTCGAGTCAGAGGGGGACCCAGTACTTC
CDR3: CASSYSSQRGTQYF

V: TRBV6-1
size: NA
J: TRBJ2-1
D: NA
DNA: TGTGCCAGCAGTGGCTCGGGACTGGCGTACAATGAGCAGTTCTTC
CDR3: CASSGSGLAYNEQFF

V: TRBV27
size: once
J: TRBJ1-1
D: NA
DNA: TGTGCCAGCAGCGCTCAGGGGCGGACTGAAGCTTTCTTT
CDR3: CASSAQGRTEAFF

V: TRBV5-6
size: NA
J: TRBJ1-4
D: NA
DNA: TGTGCCAGCAGCGGAGGACGGCATAATGAAAAACTGTTTTTT
CDR3: CASSGGRHNEKLFF